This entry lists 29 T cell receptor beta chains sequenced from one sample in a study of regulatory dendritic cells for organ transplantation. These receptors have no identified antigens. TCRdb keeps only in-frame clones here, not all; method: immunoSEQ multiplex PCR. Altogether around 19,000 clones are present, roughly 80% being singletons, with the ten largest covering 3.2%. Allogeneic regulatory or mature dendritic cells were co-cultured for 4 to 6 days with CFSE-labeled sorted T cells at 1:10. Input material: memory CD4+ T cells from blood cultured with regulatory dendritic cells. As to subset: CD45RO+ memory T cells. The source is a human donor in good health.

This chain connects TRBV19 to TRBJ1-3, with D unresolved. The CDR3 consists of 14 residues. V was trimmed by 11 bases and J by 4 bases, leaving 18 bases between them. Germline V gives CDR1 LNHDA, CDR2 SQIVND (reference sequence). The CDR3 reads CASTRGGSGNTIYF. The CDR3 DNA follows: TGTGCCTCCACGCGGGGAGGGTCCGGAAACACCATATATTTT.

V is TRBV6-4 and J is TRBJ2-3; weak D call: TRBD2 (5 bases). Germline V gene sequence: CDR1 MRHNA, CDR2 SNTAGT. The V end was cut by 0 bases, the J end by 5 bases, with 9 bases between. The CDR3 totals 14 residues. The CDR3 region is CASSDSGEGDTQYF. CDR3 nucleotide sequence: TGTGCCAGCAGTGACTCTGGAGAGGGAGATACGCAGTATTTT.

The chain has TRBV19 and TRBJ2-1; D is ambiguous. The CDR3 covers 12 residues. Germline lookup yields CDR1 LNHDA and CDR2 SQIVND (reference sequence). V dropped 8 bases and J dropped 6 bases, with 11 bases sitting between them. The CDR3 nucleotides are TGTGCCAGTTATGGGCCGGGCAATGAGCAGTTCTTC. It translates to CASYGPGNEQFF.

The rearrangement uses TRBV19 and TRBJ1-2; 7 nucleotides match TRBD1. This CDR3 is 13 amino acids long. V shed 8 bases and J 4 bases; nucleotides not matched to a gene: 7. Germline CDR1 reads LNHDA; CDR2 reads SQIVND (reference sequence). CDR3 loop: CASWDRDLYGYTF. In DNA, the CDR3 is TGTGCCAGTTGGGACAGAGACCTCTATGGCTACACCTTC. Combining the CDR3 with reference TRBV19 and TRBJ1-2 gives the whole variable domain DGGITQSPKYLFRKEGQNVTLSCEQNLNHDAMYWYRQDPGQGLRLIYYSQIVNDFQKGDIAEGYSVSREKKESFPLTVTSAQKNPTAFYLCASWDRDLYGYTFGSGTRLTVV.

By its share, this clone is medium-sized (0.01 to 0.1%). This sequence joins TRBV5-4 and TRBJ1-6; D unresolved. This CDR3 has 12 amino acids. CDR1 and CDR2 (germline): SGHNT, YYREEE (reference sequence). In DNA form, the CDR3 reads TGTGCTATGAGCTCCTATAATTCACCCCTCCACTTT. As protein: CAMSSYNSPLHF.

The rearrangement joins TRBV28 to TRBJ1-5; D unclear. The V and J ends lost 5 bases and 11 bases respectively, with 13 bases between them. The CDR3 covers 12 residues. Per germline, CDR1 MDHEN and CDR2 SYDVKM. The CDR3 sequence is CASSITGRTQHF. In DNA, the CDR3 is TGTGCCAGCAGTATCACCGGGAGAACCCAGCATTTT.

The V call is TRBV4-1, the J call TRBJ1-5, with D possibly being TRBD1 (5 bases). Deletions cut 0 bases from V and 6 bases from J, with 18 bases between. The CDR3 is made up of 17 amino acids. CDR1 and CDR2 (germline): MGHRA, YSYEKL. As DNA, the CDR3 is TGCGCCAGCAGCCAAGACCCCCGCCCAGGGTCACGTCAGCCCCAGCATTTT. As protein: CASSQDPRPGSRQPQHF.

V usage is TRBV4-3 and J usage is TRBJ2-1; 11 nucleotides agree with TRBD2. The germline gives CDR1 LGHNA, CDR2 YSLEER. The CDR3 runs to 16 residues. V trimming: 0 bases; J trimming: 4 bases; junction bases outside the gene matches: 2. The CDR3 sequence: CASSQDLAGGYNEQFF. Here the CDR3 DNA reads TGCGCCAGCAGCCAAGATCTAGCGGGAGGTTACAATGAGCAGTTCTTC.

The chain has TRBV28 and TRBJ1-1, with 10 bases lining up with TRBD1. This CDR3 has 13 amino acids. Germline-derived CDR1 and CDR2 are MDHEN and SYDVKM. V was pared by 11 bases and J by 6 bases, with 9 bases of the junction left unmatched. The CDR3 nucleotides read TGTGCCGGAAGGGGGACAGGGGTCTCTGAAGCTTTCTTT. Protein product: CAGRGTGVSEAFF.

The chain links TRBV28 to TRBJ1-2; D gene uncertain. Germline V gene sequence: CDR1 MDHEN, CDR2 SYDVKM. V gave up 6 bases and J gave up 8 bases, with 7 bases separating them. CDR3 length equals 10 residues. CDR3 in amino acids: CASRADGYTF. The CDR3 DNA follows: TGTGCCAGCAGGGCCGACGGCTACACCTTC.

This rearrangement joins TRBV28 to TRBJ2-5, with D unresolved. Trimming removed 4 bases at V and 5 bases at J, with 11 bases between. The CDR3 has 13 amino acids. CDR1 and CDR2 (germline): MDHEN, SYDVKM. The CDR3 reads CASSSVNKETQYF. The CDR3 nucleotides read TGTGCCAGCAGTTCGGTAAATAAGGAGACCCAGTACTTC.

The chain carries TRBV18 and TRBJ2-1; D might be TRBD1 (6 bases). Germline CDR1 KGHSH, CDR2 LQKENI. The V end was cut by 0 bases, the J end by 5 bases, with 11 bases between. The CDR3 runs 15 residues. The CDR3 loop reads CASSPPGHGNNEQFF. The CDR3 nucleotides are TGTGCCAGCTCACCACCGGGACACGGTAACAATGAGCAGTTCTTC.

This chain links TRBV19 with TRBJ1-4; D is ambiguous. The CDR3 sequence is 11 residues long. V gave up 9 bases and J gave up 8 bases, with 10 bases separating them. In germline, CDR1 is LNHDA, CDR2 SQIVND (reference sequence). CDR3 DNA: TGTGCCAGCAGAGACCGGGAAAAACTGTTTTTT. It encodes CASRDREKLFF.

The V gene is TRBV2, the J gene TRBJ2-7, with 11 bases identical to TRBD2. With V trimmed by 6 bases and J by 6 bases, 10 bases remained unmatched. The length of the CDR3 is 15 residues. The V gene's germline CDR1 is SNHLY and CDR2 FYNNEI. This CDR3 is CASSHLASGGSEQYF. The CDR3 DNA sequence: TGTGCCAGCAGCCACCTAGCTAGCGGGGGGTCCGAGCAGTACTTC.

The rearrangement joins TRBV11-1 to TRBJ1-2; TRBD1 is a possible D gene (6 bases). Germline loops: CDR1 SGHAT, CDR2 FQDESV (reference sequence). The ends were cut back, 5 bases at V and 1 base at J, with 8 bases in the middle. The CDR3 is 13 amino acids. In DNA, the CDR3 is TGTGCCAGCAGCCGGGACATTAACTATGGCTACACCTTC. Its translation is CASSRDINYGYTF.

The CDR3, as DNA: TGTGCCAGCAGTGTTGGGTCGAGCTCTGGAAACACCATATATTTT. It encodes CASSVGSSSGNTIYF. The rearrangement links TRBV28 to TRBJ1-3; D is undetermined. The CDR3 contains 15 residues. Trimming cost V 5 bases and J 0 bases, with 11 bases left between them. The germline V gene encodes CDR1 MDHEN and CDR2 SYDVKM.

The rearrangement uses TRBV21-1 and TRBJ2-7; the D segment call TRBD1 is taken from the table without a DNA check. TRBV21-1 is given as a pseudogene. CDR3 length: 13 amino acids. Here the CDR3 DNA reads TGTGCCAGCAGCGACAGATCCCCCGACGAGCAGTACTTC. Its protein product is CASSDRSPDEQYF.

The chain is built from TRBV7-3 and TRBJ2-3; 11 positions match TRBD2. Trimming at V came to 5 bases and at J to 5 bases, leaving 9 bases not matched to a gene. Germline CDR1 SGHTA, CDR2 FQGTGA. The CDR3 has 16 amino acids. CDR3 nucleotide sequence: TGTGCCAGCAGCCCAGTTAGCGGGGGGGCCAGAGATACGCAGTATTTT. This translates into CASSPVSGGARDTQYF.

CDR3 bases: TGTGCCAGCAGTTACCGACTAGCGGGATTCTCCTACGAGCAGTACTTC. It codes for CASSYRLAGFSYEQYF. This chain links TRBV6-6 with TRBJ2-7; 11 positions agree with TRBD2. The V gene end was trimmed by 2 bases and the J gene end by 0 bases; junction bases not matched to a gene: 3. Germline V gene sequence: CDR1 MNHNY, CDR2 SVGAGI (reference sequence). The CDR3 covers 16 residues.

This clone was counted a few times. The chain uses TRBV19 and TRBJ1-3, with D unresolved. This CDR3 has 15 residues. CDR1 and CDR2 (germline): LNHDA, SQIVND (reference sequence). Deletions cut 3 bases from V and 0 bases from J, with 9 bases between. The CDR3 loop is CASSILLSSGNTIYF. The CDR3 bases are TGTGCCAGTAGTATCCTCTTAAGCTCTGGAAACACCATATATTTT. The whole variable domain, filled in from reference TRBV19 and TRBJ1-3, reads DGGITQSPKYLFRKEGQNVTLSCEQNLNHDAMYWYRQDPGQGLRLIYYSQIVNDFQKGDIAEGYSVSREKKESFPLTVTSAQKNPTAFYLCASSILLSSGNTIYFGEGSWLTVV.

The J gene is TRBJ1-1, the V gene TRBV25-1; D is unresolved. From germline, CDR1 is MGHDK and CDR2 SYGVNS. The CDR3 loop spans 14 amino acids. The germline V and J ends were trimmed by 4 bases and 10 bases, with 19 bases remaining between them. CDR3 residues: CASSGLTGEFRAFF. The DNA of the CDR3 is TGTGCCAGCAGTGGCTTGACCGGGGAGTTTAGAGCTTTCTTT.

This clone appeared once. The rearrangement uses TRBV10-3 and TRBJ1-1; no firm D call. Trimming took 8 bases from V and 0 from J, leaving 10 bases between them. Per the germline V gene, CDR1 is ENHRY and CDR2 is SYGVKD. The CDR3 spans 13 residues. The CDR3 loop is CAIGQNLNTEAFF. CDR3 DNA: TGTGCCATCGGCCAAAACTTGAACACTGAAGCTTTCTTT.

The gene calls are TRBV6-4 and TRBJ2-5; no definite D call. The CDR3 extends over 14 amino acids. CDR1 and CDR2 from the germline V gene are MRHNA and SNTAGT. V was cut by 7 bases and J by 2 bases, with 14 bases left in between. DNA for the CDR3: TGTGCCAGCACTGAGAATACACGACAAGAGACCCAGTACTTC. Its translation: CASTENTRQETQYF.

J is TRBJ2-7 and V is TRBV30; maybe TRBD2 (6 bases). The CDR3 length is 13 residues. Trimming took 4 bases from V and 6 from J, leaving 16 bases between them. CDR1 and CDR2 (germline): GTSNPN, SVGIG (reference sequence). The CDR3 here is CAWNGLLSGEQYF. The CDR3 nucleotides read TGTGCCTGGAATGGACTATTGTCAGGCGAGCAGTACTTC.

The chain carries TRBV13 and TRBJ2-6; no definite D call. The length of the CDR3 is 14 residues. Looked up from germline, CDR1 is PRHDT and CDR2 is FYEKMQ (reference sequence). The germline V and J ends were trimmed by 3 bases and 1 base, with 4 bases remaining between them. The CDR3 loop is CASSFWSGANVLTF. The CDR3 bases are TGTGCCAGCAGCTTCTGGTCTGGGGCCAACGTCCTGACTTTC.

The CDR3 DNA sequence: TGTGCCAGCAGTTCCCAGGTATCCGGACCGGGTGAGCAGTTCTTC. Residues: CASSSQVSGPGEQFF. V and J are TRBV27 and TRBJ2-1; no firm D call. Deletions cut 4 bases from V and 9 bases from J, with 19 bases between. This CDR3 has 15 residues. Germline loops: CDR1 MNHEY, CDR2 SMNVEV (reference sequence).

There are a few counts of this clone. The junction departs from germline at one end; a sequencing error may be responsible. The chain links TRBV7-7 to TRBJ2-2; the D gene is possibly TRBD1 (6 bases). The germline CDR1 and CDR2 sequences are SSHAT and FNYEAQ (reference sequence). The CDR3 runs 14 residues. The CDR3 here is CASSPQTGPGELFF. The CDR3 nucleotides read TGTGCTAGCAGCCCACAGACAGGACCGGGGGAGCTGTTTTTT. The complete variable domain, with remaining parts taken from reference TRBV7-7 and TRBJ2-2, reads GAGVSQSPRYKVTKRGQDVTLRCDPISSHATLYWYQQALGQGPEFLTYFNYEAQPDKSGLPSDRFSAERPEGSISTLTIQRTEQRDSAMYRCASSPQTGPGELFFGEGSRLTVL.

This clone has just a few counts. The CDR3 DNA reads TGTGCCAGCAGTAACAGGGGCGGGACGGCTGAAGCTTTCTTT. Translated: CASSNRGGTAEAFF. The V and J genes are TRBV6-1 and TRBJ1-1; 7 positions agree with TRBD1. CDR3 length: 14 amino acids. Germline CDR1 MNHNS, CDR2 SASEGT. The J segment lost 6 bases and the V segment lost 5 bases, leaving 9 bases of the junction unmatched.

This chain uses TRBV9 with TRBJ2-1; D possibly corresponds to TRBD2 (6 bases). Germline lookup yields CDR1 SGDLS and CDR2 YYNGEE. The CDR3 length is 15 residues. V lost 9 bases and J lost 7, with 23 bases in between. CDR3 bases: TGTGCCACCTCGGTCGGGACTGGCTCGGAAAATGAGCAGTTCTTC. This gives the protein CATSVGTGSENEQFF.